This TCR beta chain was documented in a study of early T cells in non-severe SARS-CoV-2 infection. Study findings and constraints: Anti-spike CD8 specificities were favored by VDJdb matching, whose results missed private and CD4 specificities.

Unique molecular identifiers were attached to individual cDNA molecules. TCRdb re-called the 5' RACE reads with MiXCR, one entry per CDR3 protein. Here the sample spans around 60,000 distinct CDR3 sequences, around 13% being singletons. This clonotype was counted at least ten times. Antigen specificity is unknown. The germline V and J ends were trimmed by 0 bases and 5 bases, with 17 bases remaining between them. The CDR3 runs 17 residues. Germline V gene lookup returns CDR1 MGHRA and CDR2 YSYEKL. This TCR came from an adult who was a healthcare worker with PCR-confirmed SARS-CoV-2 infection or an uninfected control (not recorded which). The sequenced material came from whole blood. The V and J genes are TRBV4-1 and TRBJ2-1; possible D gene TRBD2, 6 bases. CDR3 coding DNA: TGCGCCAGCAGCCAAGAGGGGTGGTGGGGGGAGGACAATGAGCAGTTCTTC. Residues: CASSQEGWWGEDNEQFF.